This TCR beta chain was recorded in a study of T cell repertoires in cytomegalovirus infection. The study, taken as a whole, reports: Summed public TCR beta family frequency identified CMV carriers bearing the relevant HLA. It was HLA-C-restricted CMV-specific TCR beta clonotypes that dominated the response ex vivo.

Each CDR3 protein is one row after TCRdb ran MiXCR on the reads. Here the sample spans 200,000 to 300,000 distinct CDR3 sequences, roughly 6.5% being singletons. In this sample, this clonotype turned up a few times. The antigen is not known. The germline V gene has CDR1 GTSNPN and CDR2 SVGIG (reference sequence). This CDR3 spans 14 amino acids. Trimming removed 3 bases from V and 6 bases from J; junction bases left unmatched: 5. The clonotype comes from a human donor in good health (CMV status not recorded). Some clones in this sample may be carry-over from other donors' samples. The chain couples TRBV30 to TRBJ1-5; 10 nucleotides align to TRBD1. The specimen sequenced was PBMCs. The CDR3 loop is CAWSRQGASQPQHF. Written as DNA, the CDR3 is TGTGCCTGGAGCCGACAGGGGGCTAGTCAGCCCCAGCATTTT.